The sequence of this TCR beta chain was determined in a study of cytomegalovirus exposure and HLA in healthy donors. Study-wide results and caveats: Equally common other TCR beta chains were less clonally expanded than HLA-associated ones, a later analysis found.

There are 11 residues in the CDR3. Germline V gene sequence: CDR1 SGHTA, CDR2 FQGNSA. Trimming cost V 4 bases and J 8 bases, with 8 bases left between them. It was with 60 Vbeta and 13 Jbeta primers that the PCR ran. The data were produced by immunoSEQ multiplex PCR, yet TCRdb's version contains in-frame clones alone and is incomplete. This table has under 150,000 clones, more than 60% appearing once. This clone was seen only once. Its specificity is not known. This clonotype was obtained from a young woman in good health and CMV-seronegative. The sequencing sample was made of PBMCs. The J gene is TRBJ1-1, the V gene TRBV7-2; no definite D call. CDR3 coding DNA: TGTGCCAGCAGCTCCCGTTCCGAAGCTTTCTTT. Translation: CASSSRSEAFF.